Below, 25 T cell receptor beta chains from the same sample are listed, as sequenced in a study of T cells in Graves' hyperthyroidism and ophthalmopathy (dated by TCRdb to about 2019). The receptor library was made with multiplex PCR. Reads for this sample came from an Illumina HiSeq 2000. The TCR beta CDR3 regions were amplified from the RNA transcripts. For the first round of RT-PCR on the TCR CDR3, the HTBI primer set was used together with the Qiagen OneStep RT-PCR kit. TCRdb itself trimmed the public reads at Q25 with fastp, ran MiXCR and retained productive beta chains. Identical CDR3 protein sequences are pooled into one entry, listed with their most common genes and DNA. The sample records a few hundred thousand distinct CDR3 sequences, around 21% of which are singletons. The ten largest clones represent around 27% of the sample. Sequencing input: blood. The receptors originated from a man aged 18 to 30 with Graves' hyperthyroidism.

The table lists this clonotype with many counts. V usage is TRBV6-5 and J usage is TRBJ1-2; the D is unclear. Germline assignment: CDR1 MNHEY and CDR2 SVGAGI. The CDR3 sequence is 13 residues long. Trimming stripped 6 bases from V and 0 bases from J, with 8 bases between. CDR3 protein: CASRSGANYGYTF. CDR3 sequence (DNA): TGTGCCAGCAGAAGTGGGGCTAACTATGGCTACACCTTC.

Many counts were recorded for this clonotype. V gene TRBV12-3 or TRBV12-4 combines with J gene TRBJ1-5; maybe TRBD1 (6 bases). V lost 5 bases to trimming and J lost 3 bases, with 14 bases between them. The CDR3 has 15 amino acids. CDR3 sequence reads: CASSPLQGANQPQHF. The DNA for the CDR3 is TGTGCCAGCAGTCCCCTACAGGGTGCCAATCAGCCCCAGCATTTT.

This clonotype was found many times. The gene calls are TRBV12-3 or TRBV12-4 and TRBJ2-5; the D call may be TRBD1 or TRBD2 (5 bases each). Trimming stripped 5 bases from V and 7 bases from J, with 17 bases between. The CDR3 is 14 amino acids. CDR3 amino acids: CASSPPRDGGTQYF. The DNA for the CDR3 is TGTGCCAGCAGTCCACCGAGGGACGGTGGGACCCAGTACTTC.

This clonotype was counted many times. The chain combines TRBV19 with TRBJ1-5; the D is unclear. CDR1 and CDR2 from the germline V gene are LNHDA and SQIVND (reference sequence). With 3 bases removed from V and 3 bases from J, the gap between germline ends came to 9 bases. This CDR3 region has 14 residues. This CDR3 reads CASSIRGVNQPQHF. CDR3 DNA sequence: TGTGCCAGTAGTATTCGCGGGGTCAATCAGCCCCAGCATTTT.

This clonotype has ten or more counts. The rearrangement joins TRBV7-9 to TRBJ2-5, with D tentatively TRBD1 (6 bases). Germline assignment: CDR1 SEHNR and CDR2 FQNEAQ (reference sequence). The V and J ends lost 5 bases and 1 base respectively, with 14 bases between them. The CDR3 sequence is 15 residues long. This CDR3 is CASSGSRGPQETQYF. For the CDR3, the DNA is TGTGCCAGCAGCGGGTCCAGGGGCCCCCAAGAGACCCAGTACTTC.

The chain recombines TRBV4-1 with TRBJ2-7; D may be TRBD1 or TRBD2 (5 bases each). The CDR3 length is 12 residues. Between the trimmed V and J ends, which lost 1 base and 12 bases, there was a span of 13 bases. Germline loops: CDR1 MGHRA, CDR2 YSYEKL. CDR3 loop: CASSQASGRMYF. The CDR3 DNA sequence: TGCGCCAGCAGCCAAGCCTCAGGGAGAATGTACTTC.

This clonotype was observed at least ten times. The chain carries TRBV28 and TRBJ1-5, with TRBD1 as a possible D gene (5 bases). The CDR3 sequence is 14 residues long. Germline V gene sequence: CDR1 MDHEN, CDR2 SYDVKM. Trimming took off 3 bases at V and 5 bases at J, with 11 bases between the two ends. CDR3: CASSLLGRYQPQHF. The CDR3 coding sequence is TGTGCCAGCAGTTTGTTGGGACGGTATCAGCCCCAGCATTTT.

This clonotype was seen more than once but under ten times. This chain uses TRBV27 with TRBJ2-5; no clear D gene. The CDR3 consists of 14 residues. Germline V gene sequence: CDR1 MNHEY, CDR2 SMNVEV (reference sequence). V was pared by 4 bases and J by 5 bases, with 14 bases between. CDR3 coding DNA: TGTGCCAGCAGTTCTCCCTGGGCACGGGAGACCCAGTACTTC. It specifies CASSSPWARETQYF.

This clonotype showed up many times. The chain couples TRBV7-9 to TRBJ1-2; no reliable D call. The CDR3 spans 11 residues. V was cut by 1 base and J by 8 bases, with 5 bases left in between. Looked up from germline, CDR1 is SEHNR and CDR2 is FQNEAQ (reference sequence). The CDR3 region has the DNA TGTGCCAGCAGCTTAGTCGAGGGCTACACCTTC. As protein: CASSLVEGYTF.

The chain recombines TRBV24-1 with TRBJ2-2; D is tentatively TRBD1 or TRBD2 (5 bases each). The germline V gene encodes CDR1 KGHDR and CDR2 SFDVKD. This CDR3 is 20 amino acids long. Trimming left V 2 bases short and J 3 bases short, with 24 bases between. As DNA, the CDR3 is TGTGCCACCAGTGATTCTCCCGGGACCCAGGGCCCCACCCACACCGGGGAGCTGTTTTTT. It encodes CATSDSPGTQGPTHTGELFF.

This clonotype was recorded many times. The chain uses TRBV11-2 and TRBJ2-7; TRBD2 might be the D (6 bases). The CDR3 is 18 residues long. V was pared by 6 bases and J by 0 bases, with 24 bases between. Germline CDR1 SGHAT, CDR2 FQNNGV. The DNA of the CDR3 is TGTGCCAGCAGTCAGCCGGGACGGACCGGACTAATCTCCTACGAGCAGTACTTC. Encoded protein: CASSQPGRTGLISYEQYF.

CDR3 sequence (DNA): TGTGCCAGCAGCTCCCGCCCCACACTAAGATTAGCGGGGGGCCAAGAGACCCAGTACTTC. Translated, it gives CASSSRPTLRLAGGQETQYF. This sequence joins TRBV7-6 and TRBJ2-5, with 10 nucleotides matching TRBD2. Germline trimming cut 4 bases from V and 1 base from J; bases unmatched to any gene: 18. The CDR3 runs 20 residues. Germline V gene sequence: CDR1 SGHVS, CDR2 FNYEAQ.

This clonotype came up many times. The CDR3 region is CASSYSRGDQETQYF. The CDR3, as DNA: TGTGCCAGCAGTTACTCGAGGGGGGATCAAGAGACCCAGTACTTC. The V and J genes are TRBV6-2 or TRBV6-3 and TRBJ2-5; D may match TRBD1 or TRBD2 (6 bases each). Germline V gene lookup returns CDR1 MNHEY and CDR2 SVGEGT. V lost 0 bases, J lost 2 bases, and 10 bases lay in between. This CDR3 is 15 amino acids long.

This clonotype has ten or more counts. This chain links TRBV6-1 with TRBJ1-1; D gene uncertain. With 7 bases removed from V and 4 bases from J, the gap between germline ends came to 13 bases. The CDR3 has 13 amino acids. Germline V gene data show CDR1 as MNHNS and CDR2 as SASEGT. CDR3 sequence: CASTYTPGTEAFF. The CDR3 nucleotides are TGTGCCAGCACCTACACCCCCGGCACTGAAGCTTTCTTT.

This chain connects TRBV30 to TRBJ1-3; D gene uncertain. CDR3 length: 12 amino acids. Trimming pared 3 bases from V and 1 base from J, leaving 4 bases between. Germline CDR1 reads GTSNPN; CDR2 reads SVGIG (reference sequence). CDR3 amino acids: CAWRDSGNTIYF. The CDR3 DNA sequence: TGTGCCTGGAGGGATTCTGGAAACACCATATATTTT.

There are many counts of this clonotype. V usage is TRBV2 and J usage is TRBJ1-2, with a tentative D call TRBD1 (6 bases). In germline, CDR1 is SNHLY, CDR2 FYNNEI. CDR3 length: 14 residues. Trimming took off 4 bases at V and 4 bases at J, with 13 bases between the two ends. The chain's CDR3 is CASSGGAPIYGYTF. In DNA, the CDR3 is TGTGCCAGCAGTGGGGGGGCGCCGATCTATGGCTACACCTTC.

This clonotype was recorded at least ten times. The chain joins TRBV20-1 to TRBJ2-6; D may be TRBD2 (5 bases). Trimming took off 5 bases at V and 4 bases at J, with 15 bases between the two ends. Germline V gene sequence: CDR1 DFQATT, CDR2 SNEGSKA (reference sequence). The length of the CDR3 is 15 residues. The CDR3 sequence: CSAPGGSSGANVLTF. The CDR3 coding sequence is TGCAGTGCTCCGGGCGGGTCGTCCGGGGCCAACGTCCTGACTTTC.

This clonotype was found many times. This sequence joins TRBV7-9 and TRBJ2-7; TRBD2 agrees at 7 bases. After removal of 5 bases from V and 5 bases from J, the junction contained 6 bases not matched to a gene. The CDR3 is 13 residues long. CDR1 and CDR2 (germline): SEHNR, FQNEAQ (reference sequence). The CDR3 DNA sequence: TGTGCCAGCAGCAATGCGGGGGTCCACGAGCAGTACTTC. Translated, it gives CASSNAGVHEQYF. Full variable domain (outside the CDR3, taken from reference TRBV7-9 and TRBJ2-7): DTGVSQNPRHKITKRGQNVTFRCDPISEHNRLYWYRQTLGQGPEFLTYFQNEAQLEKSRLLSDRFSAERPKGSFSTLEIQRTEQGDSAMYLCASSNAGVHEQYFGPGTRLTVT.

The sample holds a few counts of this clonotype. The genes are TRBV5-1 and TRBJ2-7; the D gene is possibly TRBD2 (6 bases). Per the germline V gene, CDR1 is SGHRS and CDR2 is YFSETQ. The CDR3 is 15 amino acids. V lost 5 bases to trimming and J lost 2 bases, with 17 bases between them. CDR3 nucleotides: TGCGCCAGCAGTAAAGAGACTAGAATCCCCTACGAGCAGTACTTC. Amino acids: CASSKETRIPYEQYF.

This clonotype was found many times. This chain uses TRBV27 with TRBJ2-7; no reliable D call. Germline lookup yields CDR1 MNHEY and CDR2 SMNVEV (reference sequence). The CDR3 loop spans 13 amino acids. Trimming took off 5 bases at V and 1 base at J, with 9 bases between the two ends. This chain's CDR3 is CASSPLLSYEQYF. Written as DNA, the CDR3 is TGTGCCAGCAGTCCACTCTTGTCCTACGAGCAGTACTTC.

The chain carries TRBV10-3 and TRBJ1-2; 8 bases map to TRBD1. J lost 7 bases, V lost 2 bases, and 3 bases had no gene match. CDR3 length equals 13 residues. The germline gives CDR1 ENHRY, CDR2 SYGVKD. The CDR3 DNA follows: TGTGCCATCAGTGAGGAGACAGGGGTTGGCTACACCTTC. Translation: CAISEETGVGYTF.

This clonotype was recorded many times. This CDR3 reads CASRAGRNTIYF. In DNA, the CDR3 is TGTGCCAGTCGGGCAGGGAGGAACACCATATATTTT. V and J are TRBV28 and TRBJ1-3; TRBD1 might be the D (5 bases). The CDR3 contains 12 residues. V was trimmed by 9 bases and J by 7 bases, leaving 13 bases between them. CDR1 MDHEN and CDR2 SYDVKM come from the germline V gene.

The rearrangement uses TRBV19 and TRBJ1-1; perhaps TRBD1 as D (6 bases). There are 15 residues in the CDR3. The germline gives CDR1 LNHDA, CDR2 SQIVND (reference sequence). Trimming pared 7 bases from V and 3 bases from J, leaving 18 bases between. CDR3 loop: CASNKPAGADTEAFF. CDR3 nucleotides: TGTGCCAGTAATAAACCGGCGGGGGCGGACACTGAAGCTTTCTTT.

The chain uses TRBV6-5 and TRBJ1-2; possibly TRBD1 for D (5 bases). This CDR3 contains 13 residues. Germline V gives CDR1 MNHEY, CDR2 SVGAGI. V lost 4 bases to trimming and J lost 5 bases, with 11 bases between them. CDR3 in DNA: TGTGCCAGCAGTTCCCCAAAGGGGTATGGCTACACCTTC. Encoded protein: CASSSPKGYGYTF.

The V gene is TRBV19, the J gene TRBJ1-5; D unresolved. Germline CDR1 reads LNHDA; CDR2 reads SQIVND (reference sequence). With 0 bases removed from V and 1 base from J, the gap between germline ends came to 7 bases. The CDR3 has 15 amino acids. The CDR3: CASSIEPGSNQPQHF. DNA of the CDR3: TGTGCCAGTAGTATAGAGCCGGGGAGCAATCAGCCCCAGCATTTT. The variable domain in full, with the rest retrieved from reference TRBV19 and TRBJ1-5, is DGGITQSPKYLFRKEGQNVTLSCEQNLNHDAMYWYRQDPGQGLRLIYYSQIVNDFQKGDIAEGYSVSREKKESFPLTVTSAQKNPTAFYLCASSIEPGSNQPQHFGDGTRLSIL.